Each of the 22 T cell receptor beta chains below was sequenced from the same sample in a study of OX40 agonist ivuxolimab in advanced cancers. The repertoire was sequenced with immunoSEQ multiplex PCR; TCRdb's copy has only in-frame clones and lacks some. The table records about 83,000 clones, 80% to 90% of them present only once. Sequencing used CD4+ or CD8+ T cells sorted from blood, obtained in a trial of the OX40 agonist ivuxolimab. The receptors originated from an adult with an advanced solid tumor such as melanoma, head and neck, liver or kidney cancer.

This clone was seen a single time. V gene TRBV15 combines with J gene TRBJ2-5; TRBD2 matches at 8 bases. CDR1 and CDR2 (germline): LNHNV, YYDKDF (reference sequence). Trimming removed 2 bases from V and 5 bases from J; junction bases left unmatched: 7. There are 15 residues in the CDR3. CDR3: CATSRPTAGGETQYF. The CDR3 bases are TGTGCCACCAGCAGACCGACCGCGGGAGGTGAGACCCAGTACTTC. The variable domain in full, completed from reference TRBV15 and TRBJ2-5, reads DAMVIQNPRYQVTQFGKPVTLSCSQTLNHNVMYWYQQKSSQAPKLLFHYYDKDFNNEADTPDNFQSRRPNTSFCFLDIRSPGLGDTAMYLCATSRPTAGGETQYFGPGTRLLVL.

The V and J genes are TRBV27 and TRBJ2-7; unclear D gene. V lost 10 bases and J lost 9, with 16 bases in between. CDR3 size: 11 residues. Germline V gene lookup returns CDR1 MNHEY and CDR2 SMNVEV (reference sequence). CDR3 amino acids: CATPKPQLQYF. CDR3 bases: TGTGCCACCCCGAAACCCCAGTTGCAGTACTTC.

The rearrangement joins TRBV7-2 to TRBJ1-2; D is uncertain. There are 13 residues in the CDR3. The germline V gene has CDR1 SGHTA and CDR2 FQGNSA. V was trimmed by 5 bases and J by 1 base, leaving 8 bases between them. CDR3 protein: CASSPMVNYGYTF. The CDR3 nucleotides read TGTGCCAGCAGCCCAATGGTTAACTATGGCTACACCTTC.

The gene calls are TRBV28 and TRBJ2-1; TRBD1 might be the D (6 bases). V was clipped by 6 bases and J by 4 bases, with 19 bases between them. The CDR3 runs 16 residues. The germline V gene encodes CDR1 MDHEN and CDR2 SYDVKM. Written as DNA, the CDR3 is TGTGCCAGCAGCTATCATAAGGGGGAATCGTACAATGAGCAGTTCTTC. Amino acid sequence: CASSYHKGESYNEQFF. Filled out from reference TRBV28 and TRBJ2-1, the complete variable domain reads DVKVTQSSRYLVKRTGEKVFLECVQDMDHENMFWYRQDPGLGLRLIYFSYDVKMKEKGDIPEGYSVSREKKERFSLILESASTNQTSMYLCASSYHKGESYNEQFFGPGTRLTVL.

This clone has a handful of counts. The chain uses TRBV7-2 and TRBJ2-7; unclear D gene. The germline V and J ends were trimmed by 1 base and 4 bases, with 8 bases remaining between them. The CDR3 is 13 amino acids. Per the germline V gene, CDR1 is SGHTA and CDR2 is FQGNSA. For the CDR3, the DNA is TGTGCCAGCAGCTTAGAAATCGTATACGAGCAGTACTTC. Its translation: CASSLEIVYEQYF. Looking up the rest from reference TRBV7-2 and TRBJ2-7 gives the full variable domain: GAGVSQSPSNKVTEKGKDVELRCDPISGHTALYWYRQSLGQGLEFLIYFQGNSAPDKSGLPSDRFSAERTGGSVSTLTIQRTQQEDSAVYLCASSLEIVYEQYFGPGTRLTVT.

J is TRBJ2-7 and V is TRBV15, with D unresolved. Germline values: CDR1 LNHNV, CDR2 YYDKDF (reference sequence). The germline V and J ends were trimmed by 0 bases and 4 bases, with 7 bases remaining between them. There are 13 residues in the CDR3. In nucleotides, the CDR3 is TGTGCCACCAGCAGAGATCTGAAGTACGAGCAGTACTTC. It translates to CATSRDLKYEQYF. The entire variable domain, with the rest obtained from reference TRBV15 and TRBJ2-7, is as follows: DAMVIQNPRYQVTQFGKPVTLSCSQTLNHNVMYWYQQKSSQAPKLLFHYYDKDFNNEADTPDNFQSRRPNTSFCFLDIRSPGLGDTAMYLCATSRDLKYEQYFGPGTRLTVT.

As DNA, the CDR3 is TGTGCCAGCAGCCAGGAAAGCACAGGGACCACAGATACGCAGTATTTT. It translates to CASSQESTGTTDTQYF. The V call is TRBV4-2, the J call TRBJ2-3; tentative D call: TRBD1 (6 bases). V lost 3 bases and J 2 bases, leaving 15 bases between the germline ends. This CDR3 is 16 amino acids long. Germline V gene sequence: CDR1 LGHNA, CDR2 YNFKEQ.

The chain is built from TRBV5-1 and TRBJ2-7; tentatively, D is TRBD1 (5 bases). The CDR3 extends over 16 amino acids. Per germline, CDR1 SGHRS and CDR2 YFSETQ. Trimming took off 4 bases at V and 6 bases at J, with 23 bases between the two ends. The chain's CDR3 is CASSPPGVRGSGEQYF. CDR3 nucleotides: TGCGCCAGCAGCCCTCCCGGAGTAAGGGGCTCAGGCGAGCAGTACTTC.

Here the CDR3 reads CASQKLAIHTGELFF. CDR3 DNA: TGTGCCAGTCAAAAACTAGCAATACACACCGGGGAGCTGTTTTTT. J is TRBJ2-2 and V is TRBV19; D is perhaps TRBD2 (6 bases). Per the germline V gene, CDR1 is LNHDA and CDR2 is SQIVND (reference sequence). The CDR3 consists of 15 residues. The ends were cut back, 8 bases at V and 3 bases at J, with 16 bases in the middle.

The V and J genes are TRBV27 and TRBJ2-5; the D gene is possibly TRBD1 (6 bases). Per the germline V gene, CDR1 is MNHEY and CDR2 is SMNVEV (reference sequence). Between the trimmed V and J ends, which lost 4 bases and 1 base, there was a span of 7 bases. The CDR3 covers 13 residues. Here the CDR3 reads CASSWTVQETQYF. CDR3 in DNA: TGTGCCAGCAGTTGGACAGTCCAAGAGACCCAGTACTTC.

The chain employs TRBV6-1 and TRBJ1-1; maybe TRBD1 (6 bases). The CDR3 is 12 amino acids. From germline, CDR1 is MNHNS and CDR2 SASEGT. Trimming removed 7 bases from V and 11 bases from J, with 17 bases in between. The CDR3 DNA follows: TGTGCCAGCACCCTAACAGGGAGGGATGCTTTCTTT. It is translated as CASTLTGRDAFF.

This chain links TRBV7-2 with TRBJ1-6; tentative D call: TRBD1 (6 bases). V lost 6 bases and J 10 bases, leaving 13 bases between the germline ends. Germline CDR1 reads SGHTA; CDR2 reads FQGNSA. The CDR3 contains 13 residues. Here the CDR3 reads CASRLLGASPLHF. CDR3 nucleotides: TGTGCCAGCAGACTCCTGGGGGCCTCACCCCTCCACTTT.

The chain employs TRBV28 and TRBJ1-4; D might be TRBD1 (6 bases). The CDR3 contains 15 residues. Germline V lookup: CDR1 MDHEN, CDR2 SYDVKM. Trimming pared 3 bases from V and 7 bases from J, leaving 15 bases between. The CDR3 nucleotides are TGTGCCAGCAGTTTTGGGCAGGGGCACGTTGAAAAACTGTTTTTT. It specifies CASSFGQGHVEKLFF.

The chain joins TRBV15 to TRBJ2-3; 7 bases are shared with TRBD2. CDR1 and CDR2 from the germline V gene are LNHNV and YYDKDF (reference sequence). This CDR3 comprises 14 residues. V dropped 8 bases and J dropped 2; count of bases not matched to a gene: 7. CDR3 coding DNA: TGTGCCACCTTGGCGAGCGGGGACACAGATACGCAGTATTTT. It encodes CATLASGDTDTQYF.

V gene TRBV28 combines with J gene TRBJ2-7; D gene uncertain. Trimming shortened V by 3 bases and J by 5 bases, and 11 bases separated the two germline ends. Germline CDR1 and CDR2: MDHEN and SYDVKM. This CDR3 has 13 residues. The CDR3 loop is CASSLGPSDEQYF. The CDR3 DNA follows: TGTGCCAGCAGTTTGGGTCCTTCGGACGAGCAGTACTTC.

V and J are TRBV2 and TRBJ2-3; D is possibly TRBD2 (7 bases). Germline V CDR1 and CDR2: SNHLY, FYNNEI. The CDR3 is made up of 16 amino acids. Deletions cut 2 bases from V and 4 bases from J, with 16 bases between. The CDR3 region has the DNA TGTGCCAGCAGTGAACGGCGAGGGGGGGCTGCAGATACGCAGTATTTT. Translated: CASSERRGGAADTQYF.

The chain joins TRBV5-1 to TRBJ2-3; TRBD2 aligns across 8 bases. Germline V gives CDR1 SGHRS, CDR2 YFSETQ. Trimming took 0 bases from V and 6 from J; bases not matched to a gene: 6. This CDR3 spans 15 amino acids. The CDR3 is CASSLDGGAEDTQYF. CDR3 nucleotides: TGCGCCAGCAGCTTGGACGGGGGGGCTGAGGATACGCAGTATTTT.

The J gene is TRBJ1-2, the V gene TRBV4-1; D is possibly TRBD1 (5 bases). Trimming removed 0 bases at V and 4 bases at J, with 12 bases between. The CDR3 consists of 15 residues. Germline CDR1 and CDR2: MGHRA and YSYEKL. The CDR3 DNA follows: TGCGCCAGCAGCCAAGATTCTTTCGGGGCCTATGGCTACACCTTC. Its translation: CASSQDSFGAYGYTF.

This clone was found once. The J gene is TRBJ1-1, the V gene TRBV5-1; D is undetermined. V dropped 1 base and J dropped 1 base, with 8 bases sitting between them. This CDR3 has 14 amino acids. The germline gives CDR1 SGHRS, CDR2 YFSETQ. The CDR3 spells CASSLFVGNTEAFF. The CDR3 DNA sequence: TGCGCCAGCAGCTTGTTTGTGGGGAACACTGAAGCTTTCTTT.

The chain uses TRBV6-5 and TRBJ1-1; 8 bases are shared with TRBD1. CDR1 and CDR2 (germline): MNHEY, SVGAGI. This CDR3 has 15 residues. After removal of 5 bases from V and 3 bases from J, the junction contained 8 bases not matched to a gene. CDR3 region: CASSRTGWSDTEAFF. CDR3 nucleotides: TGTGCCAGCAGTCGGACAGGGTGGTCGGACACTGAAGCTTTCTTT.

This clone occurred once. This rearrangement joins TRBV19 to TRBJ2-7; D may be TRBD1 (5 bases). Trimming left V 5 bases short and J 2 bases short, with 16 bases between. CDR1 is LNHDA and CDR2 is SQIVND in the germline V gene (reference sequence). This CDR3 has 15 residues. The CDR3 spells CASSVQAFKTYEQYF. CDR3 DNA: TGTGCCAGTAGTGTACAGGCGTTTAAAACCTACGAGCAGTACTTC.

This clone was detected only a few times. The chain recombines TRBV5-6 with TRBJ1-2, with 7 bases lining up with TRBD1. The CDR3 is 13 residues long. The germline gives CDR1 SGHDT, CDR2 YYEEEE. Germline trimming cut 3 bases from V and 4 bases from J; bases unmatched to any gene: 3. CDR3: CASSWHRGYGYTF. The CDR3 nucleotides read TGTGCCAGCAGCTGGCACAGGGGCTATGGCTACACCTTC.